One and the same sample provided the 20 T cell receptor beta chains below, sequenced in a study of T cells in localized non-small cell lung cancer. Produced via immunoSEQ multiplex PCR; TCRdb's table is partial and in-frame only. The repertoire holds roughly 48,000 clones, with roughly 80% as singletons. The sequencing used peripheral blood, collected before any cancer treatment. Every receptor here comes from a man between 40 and 75 years old with stage I squamous cell lung carcinoma.

The chain uses TRBV29-1 and TRBJ2-2, with D possibly called TRBD1 or TRBD2 (5 bases each). This CDR3 has 13 amino acids. From germline, CDR1 is SQVTM and CDR2 ANQGSEA. Trimming took off 2 bases at V and 6 bases at J, with 10 bases between the two ends. CDR3 nucleotides: TGCAGCGTTGAACAGGGTAGCGCCGGGGAGCTGTTTTTT. Translating it yields CSVEQGSAGELFF.

This clone was detected a few times. The chain uses TRBV6-1 and TRBJ1-1, with D possibly being TRBD1 (5 bases). This CDR3 spans 10 amino acids. In germline, CDR1 is MNHNS, CDR2 SASEGT. The V and J ends lost 6 bases and 10 bases respectively, with 9 bases between them. The CDR3 DNA is TGTGCCAGCAGGGACACAACAGCTTTCTTT. Residues: CASRDTTAFF.

J is TRBJ1-5 and V is TRBV5-1; 8 bases match TRBD1. CDR3 length equals 16 residues. With V trimmed by 0 bases and J by 6 bases, 8 bases remained unmatched. CDR1 is SGHRS and CDR2 is YFSETQ in the germline V gene. The chain's CDR3 is CASSLGGQGLGQPQHF. The CDR3 region has the DNA TGCGCCAGCAGCTTGGGCGGACAGGGCCTAGGTCAGCCCCAGCATTTT.

The chain carries TRBV11-3 and TRBJ1-1, with D tentatively TRBD1 (5 bases). The CDR3 is made up of 13 amino acids. V lost 5 bases and J lost 1, with 8 bases in between. Germline V gives CDR1 SGHNT, CDR2 YENEEA. CDR3 region: CASSGGENTEAFF. The CDR3 DNA is TGTGCCAGCAGCGGGGGGGAGAACACTGAAGCTTTCTTT. Full variable domain (outside the CDR3, taken from reference TRBV11-3 and TRBJ1-1): EAGVVQSPRYKIIEKKQPVAFWCNPISGHNTLYWYLQNLGQGPELLIRYENEEAVDDSQLPKDRFSAERLKGVDSTLKIQPAELGDSAVYLCASSGGENTEAFFGQGTRLTVV.

This clone has only a few counts. This sequence joins TRBV28 and TRBJ1-2; 7 bases fit TRBD1. The V gene's germline CDR1 is MDHEN and CDR2 SYDVKM. The CDR3 consists of 15 residues. V was clipped by 2 bases and J by 5 bases; unmatched bases: 8. CDR3 loop: CASSLLPGTAYGYTF. The CDR3 DNA is TGTGCCAGCAGTTTACTCCCCGGGACAGCGTATGGCTACACCTTC.

V gene TRBV5-1 combines with J gene TRBJ2-3; 8 bases match TRBD2. The germline gives CDR1 SGHRS, CDR2 YFSETQ. Germline trimming cut 0 bases from V and 8 bases from J; bases unmatched to any gene: 11. The CDR3 has 16 residues. The chain's CDR3 is CASSLAPGLGASTQYF. Written as DNA, the CDR3 is TGCGCCAGCAGCTTGGCCCCGGGACTAGGGGCTAGTACGCAGTATTTT.

The CDR3 region is CASSPSGGVSYGYTF. DNA of the CDR3: TGCGCCAGCAGCCCCTCAGGGGGAGTCAGCTATGGCTACACCTTC. The chain links TRBV5-1 to TRBJ1-2, with 7 bases fitting TRBD1. With V trimmed by 4 bases and J by 4 bases, 10 bases remained unmatched. The germline V gene has CDR1 SGHRS and CDR2 YFSETQ. CDR3 length: 15 amino acids.

V gene TRBV19 combines with J gene TRBJ1-5; TRBD1 matches at 11 bases. The germline gives CDR1 LNHDA, CDR2 SQIVND (reference sequence). V lost 5 bases, J lost 6 bases, and 6 bases stayed unmatched. The CDR3 contains 15 residues. In nucleotides, the CDR3 is TGTGCCAGTAGTGGACGGACAGGGGGCGGTCAGCCCCAGCATTTT. It codes for CASSGRTGGGQPQHF.

V usage is TRBV7-9 and J usage is TRBJ2-3; D is undetermined. The CDR3 is 11 amino acids. The V end lost 5 bases, the J end lost 3 bases, and 3 bases lay between the germline ends. Germline lookup yields CDR1 SEHNR and CDR2 FQNEAQ (reference sequence). The CDR3 reads CASSITDTQYF. Here the CDR3 DNA reads TGTGCCAGCAGCATTACAGATACGCAGTATTTT.

The rearrangement joins TRBV2 to TRBJ2-3; no clear D. Trimming took 2 bases from V and 3 from J, leaving 12 bases between them. The CDR3 is made up of 15 amino acids. The germline V gene encodes CDR1 SNHLY and CDR2 FYNNEI. The CDR3 nucleotides are TGTGCCAGCAGTGAATCCCGGCCCCGGACAGATACGCAGTATTTT. Translated: CASSESRPRTDTQYF. Combining the CDR3 with reference TRBV2 and TRBJ2-3 gives the whole variable domain EPEVTQTPSHQVTQMGQEVILRCVPISNHLYFYWYRQILGQKVEFLVSFYNNEISEKSEIFDDQFSVERPDGSNFTLKIRSTKLEDSAMYFCASSESRPRTDTQYFGPGTRLTVL.

The rearrangement links TRBV29-1 to TRBJ2-7; 7 bases agree with TRBD1. Germline CDR1 SQVTM, CDR2 ANQGSEA. The CDR3 loop spans 14 amino acids. After removal of 8 bases from V and 4 bases from J, the junction contained 14 bases not matched to a gene. CDR3 sequence (DNA): TGCAGCCTCCGACTCCGAGGGACAGCATACGAGCAGTACTTC. This codes for CSLRLRGTAYEQYF.

V and J are TRBV6-5 and TRBJ1-2; D ambiguous. The CDR3 spans 13 residues. V was shortened by 2 bases and J by 8 bases, with 12 bases between the two germline ends. Germline lookup yields CDR1 MNHEY and CDR2 SVGAGI. The CDR3 protein is CASSYDVTGGYTF. CDR3 nucleotide sequence: TGTGCCAGCAGTTACGACGTAACTGGCGGCTACACCTTC.

The genes are TRBV21-1 and TRBJ1-1. TRBV21-1 constitutes a pseudogene. The CDR3 consists of 14 residues. CDR3 in DNA: TGTGCCAGCATCCTGCTGGACCCGAACACTGAAGCTTTCTTT. Its protein product is CASILLDPNTEAFF.

This clone was counted once. The genes are TRBV4-1 and TRBJ2-7, with 8 positions matching TRBD1. The CDR3 length is 18 residues. Germline CDR1 and CDR2: MGHRA and YSYEKL. V lost 1 base and J lost 2; bases outside the gene matches: 13. CDR3 sequence (DNA): TGCGCCAGCAGCCAAGCTTTAGACAGGGGTTTCGGGACCTACGAGCAGTACTTC. Translated: CASSQALDRGFGTYEQYF.

The chain combines TRBV5-4 with TRBJ1-1; D may be TRBD1 (5 bases). The CDR3 contains 14 residues. V dropped 5 bases and J dropped 5 bases, with 16 bases sitting between them. CDR1 is SGHNT, CDR2 YYREEE, per germline (reference sequence). The CDR3 is CASSLGQGWTEAFF. DNA for the CDR3: TGTGCCAGCAGTCTTGGGCAGGGCTGGACTGAAGCTTTCTTT.

The V and J genes are TRBV7-2 and TRBJ1-1, with TRBD1 as a possible D gene (5 bases). Looked up from germline, CDR1 is SGHTA and CDR2 is FQGNSA. Trimming stripped 10 bases from V and 1 base from J, with 13 bases between. The CDR3 is 13 residues long. The CDR3 loop reads CATKGRQNTEAFF. CDR3 DNA sequence: TGTGCCACGAAGGGGAGACAGAACACTGAAGCTTTCTTT.

The rearrangement uses TRBV28 and TRBJ1-5, with a weak D call TRBD1 (5 bases). Germline V gives CDR1 MDHEN, CDR2 SYDVKM. The V end was cut by 4 bases, the J end by 7 bases, with 8 bases between. This CDR3 spans 12 amino acids. The CDR3 protein is CASSSQGQPQHF. CDR3 in DNA: TGTGCCAGCAGTTCCCAGGGCCAGCCCCAGCATTTT.

V is TRBV5-1 and J is TRBJ2-3; TRBD1 matches 8 bases. The V segment lost 3 bases and the J segment 5 bases; nucleotides outside the gene matches: 5. Germline V gene data show CDR1 as SGHRS and CDR2 as YFSETQ. CDR3 size: 14 residues. The CDR3 sequence is CASSSTGGLDTQYF. In DNA, the CDR3 is TGCGCCAGCAGCTCTACAGGGGGTTTAGATACGCAGTATTTT.

The J gene is TRBJ1-4, the V gene TRBV4-1, with D possibly matching TRBD1 (6 bases). The V and J ends lost 1 base and 5 bases respectively, with 11 bases between them. Germline V gene data show CDR1 as MGHRA and CDR2 as YSYEKL. CDR3 length equals 15 residues. In DNA, the CDR3 is TGCGCCAGCAGCCAAGTTTCAGGGGTGAATGAAAAACTGTTTTTT. Translating gives CASSQVSGVNEKLFF.

The V call is TRBV5-1, the J call TRBJ2-7, with D maybe TRBD2 (5 bases). Germline-derived CDR1 and CDR2 are SGHRS and YFSETQ. The length of the CDR3 is 14 residues. The germline V and J ends were trimmed by 4 bases and 7 bases, with 18 bases remaining between them. CDR3 nucleotide sequence: TGCGCCAGCAGCAGGTCCGGCCGGGAATTGGAGCAGTACTTC. This encodes CASSRSGRELEQYF. The full variable domain, in which reference TRBV5-1 and TRBJ2-7 provide the parts outside the CDR3, is KAGVTQTPRYLIKTRGQQVTLSCSPISGHRSVSWYQQTPGQGLQFLFEYFSETQRNKGNFPGRFSGRQFSNSRSEMNVSTLELGDSALYLCASSRSGRELEQYFGPGTRLTVT.